The 16 T cell receptor beta chains below were found in one sample sequenced in a study of Graves' ophthalmopathy and Graves' hyperthyroidism. Amplification of TCR beta CDR3 regions used RNA transcripts. RT-PCR in the first round used HTBI primers; a second-round multiplex PCR followed. MiXCR, run by TCRdb on the multiplex PCR reads, gives a single entry per CDR3 protein. Of about 740,000 distinct CDR3 sequences in the sample, 35% to 50% are singletons; the top ten hold roughly 45%. Sequences were obtained from peripheral blood. All receptors come from an adult man with Graves' ophthalmopathy.

J is TRBJ1-5 and V is TRBV20-1; a weak D match, TRBD1 (5 bases). The germline V gene has CDR1 DFQATT and CDR2 SNEGSKA (reference sequence). The CDR3 spans 14 residues. The V end was cut by 0 bases, the J end by 4 bases, with 10 bases between. This CDR3 reads CSARDREGNQPQHF. In nucleotides, the CDR3 is TGCAGTGCTAGAGACAGGGAAGGGAATCAGCCCCAGCATTTT.

The V call is TRBV7-3, the J call TRBJ1-2; D gene unclear. V dropped 3 bases and J dropped 1 base, with 9 bases sitting between them. Germline assignment: CDR1 SGHTA and CDR2 FQGTGA. There are 14 residues in the CDR3. CDR3 nucleotide sequence: TGTGCCAGCAGCTTCCAACGTGTTAACTATGGCTACACCTTC. This encodes CASSFQRVNYGYTF.

This clonotype was seen ten or more times. J is TRBJ2-7 and V is TRBV7-6; no reliable D call. The V gene lost 4 bases and the J gene lost 8 bases, with 21 bases spanning the gap. The CDR3 is 15 residues long. CDR1 and CDR2 (germline): SGHVS, FNYEAQ. The CDR3 loop reads CASSSEIKDTPKQYF. The CDR3 DNA reads TGTGCCAGCAGCTCAGAGATCAAAGACACGCCCAAGCAGTACTTC.

This clonotype was counted between two and nine times. The gene calls are TRBV9 and TRBJ2-7; 10 positions agree with TRBD1. Germline values: CDR1 SGDLS, CDR2 YYNGEE. The CDR3 is made up of 14 amino acids. V shed 4 bases and J 6 bases; nucleotides not matched to a gene: 7. CDR3 bases: TGTGCCAGCAGCCCAAGTGGACAGGGGGGCGAGCAGTACTTC. Its translation is CASSPSGQGGEQYF.

The sample holds many counts of this clonotype. The chain is built from TRBV9 and TRBJ2-5, with TRBD2 identical over 8 bases. J gave up 0 bases and V 4 bases, and 17 bases lay outside the gene matches. Germline V CDR1 and CDR2: SGDLS, YYNGEE. The CDR3 sequence is 19 residues long. CDR3 coding DNA: TGTGCCAGCAGCAAGCGGGCCAGGGGAATAGCGGGGCACCAAGAGACCCAGTACTTC. This codes for CASSKRARGIAGHQETQYF.

This clonotype was counted a single time. The CDR3 DNA reads as TGTGCCAGCAGCTTGGGTGATTGGGGTGAAGCTTTCTTT. Translated, it gives CASSLGDWGEAFF. The gene calls are TRBV11-2 and TRBJ1-1, with D unresolved. The length of the CDR3 is 13 residues. The V and J ends lost 3 bases and 7 bases respectively, with 12 bases between them. The germline gives CDR1 SGHAT, CDR2 FQNNGV. The whole variable domain, filled in from reference TRBV11-2 and TRBJ1-1, reads EAGVAQSPRYKIIEKRQSVAFWCNPISGHATLYWYQQILGQGPKLLIQFQNNGVVDDSQLPKDRFSAERLKGVDSTLKIQPAKLEDSAVYLCASSLGDWGEAFFGQGTRLTVV.

The gene calls are TRBV19 and TRBJ1-1, with 8 bases aligning to TRBD1. The CDR3 covers 16 residues. Germline-derived CDR1 and CDR2 are LNHDA and SQIVND (reference sequence). The J segment lost 1 base and the V segment lost 10 bases, leaving 14 bases of the junction unmatched. The DNA of the CDR3 is TGTGCCACCCAACAGGGGGTCCGGTATCGGAACACTGAAGCTTTCTTT. It codes for CATQQGVRYRNTEAFF.

The chain employs TRBV11-2 and TRBJ1-4, with no clear D. Germline assignment: CDR1 SGHAT and CDR2 FQNNGV. The CDR3 extends over 17 amino acids. Deletions cut 5 bases from V and 0 bases from J, with 16 bases between. The chain's CDR3 is CASSPDQADATNEKLFF. The CDR3 nucleotides are TGTGCCAGCAGCCCAGATCAGGCCGATGCAACTAATGAAAAACTGTTTTTT.

Worth noting for this clonotype: A read error may explain this, as a much larger clone is one base away. The chain uses TRBV20-1 and TRBJ1-4, with TRBD1 identical over 7 bases. This CDR3 is built from 14 residues. Germline V gene sequence: CDR1 DFQATT, CDR2 SNEGSKA (reference sequence). V shed 3 bases, J shed 2 bases, and the junction held 3 bases outside the gene matches. CDR3 in DNA: TGCAGTGCTAGTCGGGGACAGACTAATGAAAAACTGTTTTTT. Translation: CSASRGQTNEKLFF.

About this clonotype itself: This may be a read error, as it is one base from a much larger clone. V and J are TRBV24-1 and TRBJ1-5; TRBD1 is a possible D gene (6 bases). Trimming left V 7 bases short and J 6 bases short, with 15 bases between. The CDR3 runs 14 residues. Germline V gives CDR1 KGHDR, CDR2 SFDVKD. CDR3 loop: CATRDKGEGQPQHF. The CDR3 nucleotides read TGTGCCACCAGGGACAAGGGGGAAGGTCAGCCCCAGCATTTT.

The J gene is TRBJ1-5, the V gene TRBV12-3 or TRBV12-4; D uncertain. This CDR3 spans 13 amino acids. V lost 3 bases and J lost 7, with 10 bases in between. The CDR3 is CASSLFGRQPQHF. CDR3 DNA sequence: TGTGCCAGCAGTTTGTTTGGCAGGCAGCCCCAGCATTTT.

The chain has TRBV29-1 and TRBJ1-2; TRBD1 matches at 8 bases. The V and J ends lost 8 bases and 3 bases, in that order; junction bases with no gene match: 5. From germline, CDR1 is SQVTM and CDR2 ANQGSEA. This CDR3 contains 12 residues. This CDR3 is CSSTTGDYGYTF. CDR3 sequence (DNA): TGCAGCAGTACGACAGGGGACTATGGCTACACCTTC.

V gene TRBV13 combines with J gene TRBJ2-7; 14 bases line up with TRBD2. CDR3 length: 15 amino acids. Per germline, CDR1 PRHDT and CDR2 FYEKMQ (reference sequence). V shed 8 bases, J shed 5 bases, and the junction held 8 bases outside the gene matches. The CDR3 sequence: CASSPPGLAGDEQYF. The CDR3, as DNA: TGTGCCAGCTCACCACCGGGACTAGCGGGAGACGAGCAGTACTTC.

A few counts support this clonotype. The chain has TRBV4-2 and TRBJ1-1; maybe TRBD1 (6 bases). The CDR3 extends over 13 amino acids. Germline V CDR1 and CDR2: LGHNA, YNFKEQ. Trimming stripped 6 bases from V and 5 bases from J, with 13 bases between. CDR3 amino acids: CASSYRAVTEAFF. CDR3 sequence (DNA): TGTGCCAGCAGTTACAGGGCCGTTACTGAAGCTTTCTTT.

The chain has TRBV7-9 and TRBJ1-2; TRBD1 matches at 11 bases. Germline V gives CDR1 SEHNR, CDR2 FQNEAQ (reference sequence). This CDR3 is built from 15 residues. J lost 5 bases, V lost 3 bases, and 5 bases had no gene match. The CDR3 bases are TGTGCCAGCAGCTTCCGGGACAGGGGGGAGTATGGCTACACCTTC. Encoded protein: CASSFRDRGEYGYTF.

Only one count was recorded for this clonotype. The final CDR3 position lacks the conserved phenylalanine or tryptophan, pointing to a likely read error. J is TRBJ1-1 and V is TRBV7-9, with D unresolved. CDR1 SEHNR and CDR2 FQNEAQ come from the germline V gene (reference sequence). This CDR3 contains 13 residues. The CDR3: CASRSPMGYEAFL. In nucleotides, the CDR3 is TGTGCTAGTCGGTCCCCGATGGGGTACGAAGCTTTCCTT.